The clone carrying this T cell receptor beta chain is a singleton in its sample. Its antigen is unidentified. The entry originates in a study of cytomegalovirus exposure and HLA in healthy donors. Separate from the approximately 720-subject first cohort was the roughly 130-subject validation cohort, to which the donors belonged. Measured with immunoSEQ multiplex PCR; TCRdb has only the in-frame clones, and not every one. The table lists some 210,000 clones, 80% to 90% of them singletons. Trimming at V came to 5 bases and at J to 3 bases, leaving 11 bases not matched to a gene. The CDR3 is 15 amino acids. Per germline, CDR1 SQVTM and CDR2 ANQGSEA. Study-wide findings and caveats: The study flagged some 170 TCR beta chains as cytomegalovirus-associated. A later analysis found first-cohort TCR clusters tended to co-occur in the approximately 110 validation repertoires. There were some public TCRs occurring in many donors, but most TCR sequences were rare.

Sequenced sample: PBMCs. This receptor was taken from a woman between 18 and 29 years old in good health and CMV-seropositive. The chain has TRBV29-1 and TRBJ2-3; 7 bases map to TRBD1. CDR3 in amino acids: CSVMPTGKGTDTQYF. CDR3 DNA sequence: TGCAGCGTTATGCCGACAGGGAAGGGGACAGATACGCAGTATTTT.